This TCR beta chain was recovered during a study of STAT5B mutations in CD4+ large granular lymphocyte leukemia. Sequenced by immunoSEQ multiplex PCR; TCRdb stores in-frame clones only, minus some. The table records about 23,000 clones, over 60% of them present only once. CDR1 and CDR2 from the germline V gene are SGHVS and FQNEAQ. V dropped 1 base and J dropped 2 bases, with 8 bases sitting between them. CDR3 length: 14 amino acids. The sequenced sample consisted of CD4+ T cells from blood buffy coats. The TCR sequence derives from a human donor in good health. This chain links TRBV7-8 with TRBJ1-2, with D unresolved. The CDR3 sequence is CASSLEVGNYGYTF. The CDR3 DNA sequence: TGTGCCAGCAGCTTAGAAGTAGGGAACTATGGCTACACCTTC.